This TCR beta chain came from a study of cytotoxic CD8 clonotypes in ibrutinib-treated CLL. On the study more broadly: The cohort had around 10 relapsed/refractory and around 15 treatment-naive patients, 17 IGHV unmutated. Study-level points and caveats: While tracking circulating CD8+ T-cell counts, baseline clonality exceeded that of age-matched healthy donors. Public clonotypes were rare and shrank or held steady on treatment. Clonality went higher at ibrutinib response and then dropped back toward baseline at progression.

The repertoire was sequenced with immunoSEQ multiplex PCR; TCRdb's copy has only in-frame clones and lacks some. The sample records about 300,000 clones, roughly four fifths being singletons. The length of the CDR3 is 15 residues. Germline V CDR1 and CDR2: SGHTA, FQGNSA. V was trimmed by 5 bases and J by 3 bases, leaving 17 bases between them. As regards this clone: Its antigen is unidentified.

The material was PBMCs, obtained at disease progression, from a patient treated with ibrutinib. The chain is built from TRBV7-2 and TRBJ2-7, with D perhaps TRBD2 (6 bases). The TCR comes from a human donor with chronic lymphocytic leukemia. The CDR3 region is CASSPRDPRDYEQYF. The CDR3 coding sequence is TGTGCCAGCAGCCCCCGGGACCCGCGGGACTACGAGCAGTACTTC.